The 8 T cell receptor beta chains presented below share a single source sample, sequenced in a study of T cell clonotyping in hematopoietic cell transplantation. Profiling relied on immunoSEQ multiplex PCR, and the TCRdb table lists in-frame clones only, not all of them. In the table there are roughly 9,300 clones, about nine tenths of which are singletons. Sample: PBMCs, taken 180 days after allogeneic stem cell transplant. The receptors here all came from a human patient who had an allogeneic stem cell transplant, so the T cells may come from the graft donor. The donor label of this sample is uncertain. Some clones in this sample may be carry-over from other donors' samples.

The genes are TRBV10-1 and TRBJ2-3; 11 bases match TRBD2. Germline V gene lookup returns CDR1 WNHNN and CDR2 SYGVQD (reference sequence). With V trimmed by 8 bases and J by 9 bases, 10 bases remained unmatched. CDR3 length: 14 residues. Here the CDR3 reads CASSSGGLRGTQYF. For the CDR3, the DNA is TGCGCCAGCTCTAGCGGGGGGTTGCGGGGCACGCAGTATTTT.

The V call is TRBV28, the J call TRBJ1-6; TRBD1 matches 7 bases. The CDR3 spans 15 residues. J gave up 9 bases and V 5 bases, and 10 bases lay outside the gene matches. CDR1 is MDHEN and CDR2 is SYDVKM in the germline V gene. CDR3: CASSPQGLDSSPLHF. The CDR3, as DNA: TGTGCCAGCAGTCCACAGGGGCTGGATTCTTCACCCCTCCACTTT. Complete variable domain (other parts from reference TRBV28 and TRBJ1-6): DVKVTQSSRYLVKRTGEKVFLECVQDMDHENMFWYRQDPGLGLRLIYFSYDVKMKEKGDIPEGYSVSREKKERFSLILESASTNQTSMYLCASSPQGLDSSPLHFGNGTRLTVT.

The rearrangement joins TRBV28 to TRBJ1-5; no clear D gene. Trimming left V 1 base short and J 3 bases short, with 19 bases between. The germline CDR1 and CDR2 sequences are MDHEN and SYDVKM. The CDR3 totals 18 residues. The CDR3 spells CASSLYSLEAYYNQPQHF. The DNA of the CDR3 is TGTGCCAGCAGTTTATACTCCCTGGAGGCCTACTACAATCAGCCCCAGCATTTT.

With regard to this clone: This sample also contains other DNA sequences that code for the same CDR3. The gene calls are TRBV27 and TRBJ1-2; 9 positions match TRBD1. The CDR3 runs to 15 residues. Germline trimming cut 4 bases from V and 2 bases from J; bases unmatched to any gene: 5. Germline lookup yields CDR1 MNHEY and CDR2 SMNVEV (reference sequence). The CDR3 sequence: CASSSQGAGNYGYTF. The CDR3 coding sequence is TGTGCCAGCAGTTCACAGGGGGCCGGGAACTATGGCTACACCTTC.

The V call is TRBV6-5, the J call TRBJ1-5, with TRBD1 as a possible D gene (5 bases). The ends were cut back, 2 bases at V and 4 bases at J, with 12 bases in the middle. Germline V gene sequence: CDR1 MNHEY, CDR2 SVGAGI. The CDR3 spans 15 residues. The CDR3 DNA follows: TGTGCCAGCAGTTACCGTGGGCCAGGGAATCAGCCCCAGCATTTT. This sequence encodes CASSYRGPGNQPQHF.

The rearrangement joins TRBV7-9 to TRBJ1-1, with a possible D match to TRBD1 (5 bases). There are 13 residues in the CDR3. The germline V gene encodes CDR1 SEHNR and CDR2 FQNEAQ (reference sequence). The V end was cut by 10 bases, the J end by 7 bases, with 19 bases between. CDR3 nucleotide sequence: TGTGCCACCCGTGGGGGAAATAGGGGTGAAGCTTTCTTT. It encodes CATRGGNRGEAFF. Combining the CDR3 with reference TRBV7-9 and TRBJ1-1 gives the whole variable domain DTGVSQNPRHKITKRGQNVTFRCDPISEHNRLYWYRQTLGQGPEFLTYFQNEAQLEKSRLLSDRFSAERPKGSFSTLEIQRTEQGDSAMYLCATRGGNRGEAFFGQGTRLTVV.

The genes are TRBV6-1 and TRBJ2-7; D remains unclear. The CDR3 has 13 amino acids. CDR1 MNHNS and CDR2 SASEGT come from the germline V gene. Between the trimmed V and J ends, which lost 2 bases and 2 bases, there was a span of 7 bases. CDR3 sequence (DNA): TGTGCCAGCAGTGAACGGCAAGCCTACGAGCAGTACTTC. This sequence encodes CASSERQAYEQYF.

This clone is judged hyperexpanded. V usage is TRBV11-3 and J usage is TRBJ1-1; the D is unclear. CDR3 length: 15 amino acids. The germline gives CDR1 SGHNT, CDR2 YENEEA. With 1 base removed from V and 3 bases from J, the gap between germline ends came to 12 bases. The CDR3 protein is CASSLGPVGYTEAFF. The DNA of the CDR3 is TGTGCCAGCAGCTTAGGACCGGTTGGATACACTGAAGCTTTCTTT. Full variable domain (outside the CDR3, taken from reference TRBV11-3 and TRBJ1-1): EAGVVQSPRYKIIEKKQPVAFWCNPISGHNTLYWYLQNLGQGPELLIRYENEEAVDDSQLPKDRFSAERLKGVDSTLKIQPAELGDSAVYLCASSLGPVGYTEAFFGQGTRLTVV.